The present entry profiles one T cell receptor (beta chain) with its context. This clonotype was seen repeatedly, ten times or more. The specificity of this receptor is unknown. Base qualities are missing; no much larger clone stands one base away. This sample was included in a study of T-cell reconstitution after alpha-beta-depleted transplantation in children (dated by TCRdb to 2016 to 2017). For context, the study as a whole: Using TCR repertoire profiling, the study followed T-cell immune reconstitution in a quantitative way in children after TCRalphabeta/CD19-depleted allogeneic hematopoietic cell transplantation.

There are 16 amino acids in the CDR3, from cysteine to phenylalanine inclusive. The retained sequence is limited to the CDR3, 48 bases, with the frame set at the first base. Germline trimming amounts to 1 base on V and 10 bases on J, with 8 as the count of junction bases outside the gene matches. Reading the germline V gene gives CDR1 SGHRS and CDR2 YFSETQ. This specimen's treatment or condition label, per the study, means: allogeneic hematopoietic cell transplantation with graft depleted of TCRalphabeta T cells and CD19 B cells. The children who served as transplant recipients had been given grafts of TCRalphabeta/CD19-depleted allogeneic hematopoietic cells. Beyond this particular receptor, the publication reports: In some patients, the high TCRbeta diversity seen at day 60 was put down to recipient T cells and intrathymic progenitors that had survived conditioning. The apparently early alphabetaT-cell count recovery about two months after transplant was reportedly dependent on only several hundred rapidly expanded clones derived from non-depleted graft cells. Hyperexpanded clone frequencies declined over subsequent months; after one year, T-cell counts and TCRbeta diversity were mostly attributed to newly produced T cells.

Receptor amplification or capture employed PCR. Sequencing instrument: Illumina HiSeq 2500. Molecular barcoding was employed in the preparation of TCR libraries, with unique molecular identifiers being used to normalize TCRbeta repertoire quantification. TCRdb handled the public reads itself, with Q25 trimming in fastp and clone calling in MiXCR, and kept productive beta chains. Merged by CDR3 protein, the rows form single entries marked with the most common genes and DNA. This sample lists about 150,000 distinct CDR3 sequences; around 10% were detected once. The ten top clones hold roughly 13% of the sample.

The source is a boy aged 2 to 9 with acute myeloid leukemia, due to receive a stem cell transplant. This chain is built from TRBV5-1 and TRBJ1-6, with 10 bases in between that match TRBD1. The source was PBMCs, collected before TCRalphabeta/CD19-depleted stem cell transplant. The CDR3 region: CASSLLGQGDLSPLHF. The sequenced DNA: TGCGCCAGCAGCTTGTTAGGACAGGGGGACTTATCACCCCTCCACTTT.